The 11 T cell receptor beta chains below were found in one sample sequenced in a study of T cells in Graves' hyperthyroidism and ophthalmopathy. What was amplified from RNA transcripts were TCR beta CDR3 regions. First-round RT-PCR with HTBI primers amplified the TCR CDR3 region. MiXCR was run by TCRdb on the multiplex PCR reads, yielding one entry per CDR3 protein. This table has about 620,000 distinct CDR3 sequences, around 15% appearing once. Sample: blood. These receptor sequences come from a woman under 40 with Graves' hyperthyroidism.

This clonotype occurred many times. The chain uses TRBV6-1 and TRBJ2-1, with D possibly being TRBD1 (5 bases). The germline CDR1 and CDR2 sequences are MNHNS and SASEGT. Trimming stripped 7 bases from V and 15 bases from J, with 16 bases between. The CDR3 contains 11 residues. The CDR3 nucleotides are TGTGCCAGCACTCTGGGGCTTTCTTGGTTCTTC. Its protein product is CASTLGLSWFF.

The sample holds many counts of this clonotype. V is TRBV7-2 and J is TRBJ2-3; no reliable D call. V was cut by 2 bases and J by 8 bases, with 8 bases left in between. CDR1 SGHTA and CDR2 FQGNSA come from the germline V gene. This CDR3 is built from 12 residues. The CDR3 DNA follows: TGTGCCAGCAGCTTACGTTCGGGTACGCAGTATTTT. This codes for CASSLRSGTQYF. Variable domain in full (rest from reference TRBV7-2 and TRBJ2-3): GAGVSQSPSNKVTEKGKDVELRCDPISGHTALYWYRQSLGQGLEFLIYFQGNSAPDKSGLPSDRFSAERTGGSVSTLTIQRTQQEDSAVYLCASSLRSGTQYFGPGTRLTVL.

The sample holds many counts of this clonotype. The rearrangement links TRBV15 to TRBJ1-2, with D possibly being TRBD1 (5 bases). V lost 4 bases and J lost 10, with 10 bases in between. The CDR3 spans 11 residues. Germline loops: CDR1 LNHNV, CDR2 YYDKDF (reference sequence). CDR3 nucleotide sequence: TGTGCCACCAGCAAGTCAGGGCACTACACCTTC. Amino acid sequence: CATSKSGHYTF.

This clonotype was counted many times. This sequence joins TRBV28 and TRBJ2-1, with TRBD1 matching 9 bases. CDR1 is MDHEN and CDR2 is SYDVKM in the germline V gene. The CDR3 has 19 residues. V trimming: 6 bases; J trimming: 0 bases; junction bases outside the gene matches: 15. The CDR3: CASSLTGGGGGSSYNEQFF. The CDR3 nucleotides are TGTGCCAGCAGCCTGACAGGGGGAGGCGGAGGTAGCTCCTACAATGAGCAGTTCTTC.

The CDR3 sequence is CASSAGQGDYEQYF. CDR3 coding DNA: TGTGCCAGCTCAGCGGGACAGGGAGACTACGAGCAGTACTTC. J is TRBJ2-7 and V is TRBV18, with 9 bases aligning to TRBD1. Germline V gives CDR1 KGHSH, CDR2 LQKENI. This CDR3 is 14 amino acids long. V gave up 5 bases and J gave up 3 bases; unmatched junction bases: 5. Full variable domain (missing parts from reference TRBV18 and TRBJ2-7): NAGVMQNPRHLVRRRGQEARLRCSPMKGHSHVYWYRQLPEEGLKFMVYLQKENIIDESGMPKERFSAEFPKEGPSILRIQQVVRGDSAAYFCASSAGQGDYEQYFGPGTRLTVT.

This clonotype has at least ten counts. The rearrangement joins TRBV2 to TRBJ2-1; 8 bases match TRBD2. Germline CDR1 and CDR2: SNHLY and FYNNEI. With 3 bases clipped from V and 8 bases from J, the junction kept 12 bases outside the gene matches. The CDR3 is 16 residues long. The CDR3: CASSEGLVSWLDEQFF. For the CDR3, the DNA is TGTGCCAGCAGTGAGGGACTAGTCAGTTGGTTGGATGAGCAGTTCTTC. Full variable domain (rest looked up from reference TRBV2 and TRBJ2-1): EPEVTQTPSHQVTQMGQEVILRCVPISNHLYFYWYRQILGQKVEFLVSFYNNEISEKSEIFDDQFSVERPDGSNFTLKIRSTKLEDSAMYFCASSEGLVSWLDEQFFGPGTRLTVL.

The rearrangement links TRBV2 to TRBJ2-5; 13 bases map to TRBD2. Per germline, CDR1 SNHLY and CDR2 FYNNEI. J gave up 2 bases and V 2 bases, and 2 bases lay outside the gene matches. The CDR3 consists of 16 residues. As DNA, the CDR3 is TGTGCCAGCAGTGAACTGGGACTAGCGGGGCAAGAGACCCAGTACTTC. As protein: CASSELGLAGQETQYF.

CDR3 protein: CASSLASVGSPYEQYF. The CDR3 coding sequence is TGTGCCAGCAGCTTAGCTTCCGTCGGGTCACCCTACGAGCAGTACTTC. The chain has TRBV7-9 and TRBJ2-7, with D uncertain. The V end lost 0 bases, the J end lost 2 bases, and 14 bases lay between the germline ends. The CDR3 covers 16 residues. Germline V gene sequence: CDR1 SEHNR, CDR2 FQNEAQ (reference sequence).

There are many counts of this clonotype. This rearrangement joins TRBV7-2 to TRBJ2-3; D is perhaps TRBD1 or TRBD2 (5 bases each). V was clipped by 5 bases and J by 2 bases, with 14 bases between them. The CDR3 runs to 15 residues. Looked up from germline, CDR1 is SGHTA and CDR2 is FQGNSA. The CDR3 sequence is CASSLVGVHTDTQYF. The CDR3 nucleotides are TGTGCCAGCAGCCTAGTGGGGGTCCACACAGATACGCAGTATTTT.

This clonotype occurred many times. CDR3: CASSLGHSGTYEQYF. CDR3 coding DNA: TGTGCCAGCAGCTTAGGCCACAGCGGGACCTACGAGCAGTACTTC. The gene calls are TRBV7-6 and TRBJ2-7; TRBD2 matches at 7 bases. Germline V CDR1 and CDR2: SGHVS, FNYEAQ. The CDR3 contains 15 residues. V dropped 1 base and J dropped 2; count of bases not matched to a gene: 5.

This clonotype appeared many times. The chain uses TRBV11-2 and TRBJ2-1; 7 bases map to TRBD1. This CDR3 spans 15 amino acids. The junction had 5 bases not matched to a gene; V was cut back by 1 base and J by 5 bases. Germline V gives CDR1 SGHAT, CDR2 FQNNGV. The CDR3 DNA reads as TGTGCCAGCAGCTTAGCATTGGGACAGAACAATGAGCAGTTCTTC. Residues: CASSLALGQNNEQFF.